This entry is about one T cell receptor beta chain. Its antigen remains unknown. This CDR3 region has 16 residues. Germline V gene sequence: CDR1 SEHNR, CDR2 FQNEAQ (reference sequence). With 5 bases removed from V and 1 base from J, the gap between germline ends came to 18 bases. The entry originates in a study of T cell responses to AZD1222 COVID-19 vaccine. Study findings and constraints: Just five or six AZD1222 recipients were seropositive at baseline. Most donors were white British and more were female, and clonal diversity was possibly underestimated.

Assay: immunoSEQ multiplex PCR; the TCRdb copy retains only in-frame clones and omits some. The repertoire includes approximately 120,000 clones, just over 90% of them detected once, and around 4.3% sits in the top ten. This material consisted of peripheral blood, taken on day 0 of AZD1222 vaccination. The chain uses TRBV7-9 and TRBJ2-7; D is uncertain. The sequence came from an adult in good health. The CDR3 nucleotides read TGTGCCAGCAGCCCCCGGACCGAATGGGCATCCTACGAGCAGTACTTC. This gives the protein CASSPRTEWASYEQYF.